Each of the 25 T cell receptor beta chains below was sequenced from the same sample in a study of blood T cell repertoires in COVID-19. Clones were sequenced by immunoSEQ multiplex PCR, and TCRdb holds only the in-frame ones, with some missing. This sample yields more than 300,000 clones, of which under 95% are seen a single time; roughly 18% belongs to the top ten. Sequencing was done on a sample of PBMCs or T cells enriched from blood (not recorded which). These receptors were obtained from a woman between 25 and 40 years old who had recovered from COVID-19.

This chain connects TRBV2 to TRBJ1-1, with 7 bases fitting TRBD1. The CDR3 is made up of 16 amino acids. Looked up from germline, CDR1 is SNHLY and CDR2 is FYNNEI. With 6 bases clipped from V and 0 bases from J, the junction kept 10 bases outside the gene matches. CDR3 protein: CASSPGGGSLNTEAFF. The CDR3 DNA sequence: TGTGCCAGCAGCCCAGGGGGTGGCAGTTTGAACACTGAAGCTTTCTTT.

A few counts support this clone. The chain has TRBV7-9 and TRBJ1-4; the D gene is possibly TRBD1 (6 bases). Per germline, CDR1 SEHNR and CDR2 FQNEAQ (reference sequence). The CDR3 spans 13 residues. The V end was cut by 5 bases, the J end by 5 bases, with 9 bases between. DNA for the CDR3: TGTGCCAGCAGCCGTGGACAGAATGAAAAACTGTTTTTT. Translating gives CASSRGQNEKLFF.

To note about this clone: The identical CDR3 is also encoded by other nucleotide sequences in the sample. The CDR3 loop reads CASSQDRAGWEQYF. CDR3 DNA: TGCGCCAGCAGCCAAGATCGCGCCGGGTGGGAGCAGTACTTC. The J gene is TRBJ2-7, the V gene TRBV4-1; D is unclear. V lost 0 bases and J 7 bases, leaving 13 bases between the germline ends. The CDR3 has 14 amino acids. From germline, CDR1 is MGHRA and CDR2 YSYEKL.

V is TRBV7-8 and J is TRBJ1-1; 8 bases map to TRBD1. The germline gives CDR1 SGHVS, CDR2 FQNEAQ. This CDR3 comprises 15 residues. Trimming cost V 0 bases and J 6 bases; bases outside gene matches: 6. The CDR3 region is CASSLASRGLAEAFF. CDR3 nucleotides: TGTGCCAGCAGCTTAGCCTCCAGGGGGCTGGCTGAAGCTTTCTTT.

V gene TRBV6-5 combines with J gene TRBJ2-1; the match to TRBD1 covers 9 bases. This CDR3 has 14 residues. V lost 7 bases to trimming and J lost 15 bases; unmatched junction nucleotides: 16. Germline V lookup: CDR1 MNHEY, CDR2 SVGAGI. Written as DNA, the CDR3 is TGTGCCAGCACGGAAACCGGGACAGGGCCATACGTGTTCTTC. Its protein product is CASTETGTGPYVFF.

This chain uses TRBV15 with TRBJ1-1, with no clear D. Germline V CDR1 and CDR2: LNHNV, YYDKDF (reference sequence). This CDR3 contains 13 residues. V was pared by 5 bases and J by 3 bases, with 10 bases between. The CDR3 here is CATSPRGDTEAFF. CDR3 in DNA: TGTGCCACCAGCCCGCGGGGAGACACTGAAGCTTTCTTT.

The chain links TRBV3-1 (or the pseudogene TRBV3-2) to TRBJ1-5, with 7 bases lining up with TRBD1. This CDR3 spans 15 amino acids. V gave up 0 bases and J gave up 5 bases; unmatched junction bases: 4. Looked up from germline, CDR1 is LGHDT and CDR2 is YNNKEL (reference sequence). CDR3 bases: TGTGCCAGCAGCCAAGAACAGGGGATACATCAGCCCCAGCATTTT. Protein product: CASSQEQGIHQPQHF.

The chain recombines TRBV30 with TRBJ1-1, with a tentative D call TRBD1 (6 bases). Germline CDR1 is GTSNPN and CDR2 is SVGIG (reference sequence). The CDR3 runs to 11 residues. V was cut by 5 bases and J by 8 bases, with 12 bases left in between. The CDR3, as DNA: TGTGCCTGGCAACAGGGTCAGGAAGCTTTCTTT. Its protein is CAWQQGQEAFF.

The chain has TRBV28 and TRBJ1-2, with a possible D match to TRBD1 (5 bases). Per germline, CDR1 MDHEN and CDR2 SYDVKM. The V end was cut by 3 bases, the J end by 4 bases, with 12 bases between. The CDR3 has 14 amino acids. The CDR3 loop is CASSFKGFIYGYTF. In nucleotides, the CDR3 is TGTGCCAGCAGTTTTAAGGGGTTCATCTATGGCTACACCTTC.

The J gene is TRBJ1-2, the V gene TRBV4-2; the D gene is possibly TRBD1 (5 bases). Deletions cut 3 bases from V and 3 bases from J, with 20 bases between. The CDR3 sequence is 17 residues long. Germline CDR1 reads LGHNA; CDR2 reads YNFKEQ. The CDR3 DNA reads TGTGCCAGCAGCCATACCCTACAGACAGATTTAGACTATGGCTACACCTTC. Translating it yields CASSHTLQTDLDYGYTF.

This sequence joins TRBV11-2 and TRBJ2-7; possibly TRBD2 for D (6 bases). Trimming pared 4 bases from V and 0 bases from J, leaving 10 bases between. CDR1 is SGHAT, CDR2 FQNNGV, per germline. CDR3 length equals 14 residues. The CDR3 DNA is TGTGCCAGCAGCTGGGGCGGGACCTCCTACGAGCAGTACTTC. As protein: CASSWGGTSYEQYF.

This rearrangement joins TRBV5-1 to TRBJ2-1; no clear D. Deletions cut 1 base from V and 9 bases from J, with 11 bases between. Per germline, CDR1 SGHRS and CDR2 YFSETQ. The CDR3 sequence is 13 residues long. CDR3: CASSLTIVAEQFF. CDR3 sequence (DNA): TGCGCCAGCAGCTTGACGATAGTAGCTGAGCAGTTCTTC.

CDR3 in amino acids: CASATIDRQETQYF. The CDR3 nucleotides are TGTGCCTCCGCCACCATCGACAGGCAAGAGACCCAGTACTTC. V gene TRBV28 combines with J gene TRBJ2-5; D perhaps matches TRBD1 (6 bases). The CDR3 has 14 residues. CDR1 and CDR2 from the germline V gene are MDHEN and SYDVKM. V lost 11 bases, J lost 2 bases, and 18 bases lay in between.

The chain employs TRBV24-1 and TRBJ2-1, with D possibly being TRBD2 (5 bases). Germline CDR1 KGHDR, CDR2 SFDVKD. V dropped 0 bases and J dropped 3 bases, with 11 bases sitting between them. The CDR3 has 16 amino acids. DNA of the CDR3: TGTGCCACCAGTGATTTGTCGGGGAGAAACTACAATGAGCAGTTCTTC. Translated: CATSDLSGRNYNEQFF.

The gene calls are TRBV30 and TRBJ2-5, with no clear D. CDR1 is GTSNPN and CDR2 is SVGIG in the germline V gene (reference sequence). Trimming removed 2 bases from V and 4 bases from J, with 5 bases in between. The CDR3 consists of 11 residues. For the CDR3, the DNA is TGTGCCTGGAGTCTTCTAGAGACCCAGTACTTC. Its translation: CAWSLLETQYF.

V gene TRBV9 combines with J gene TRBJ2-3, with 10 bases lining up with TRBD1. The junction had 3 bases not matched to a gene; V was cut back by 3 bases and J by 2 bases. CDR1 is SGDLS, CDR2 YYNGEE, per germline. This CDR3 spans 15 amino acids. The CDR3: CASSATGGVTDTQYF. As DNA, the CDR3 is TGTGCCAGCAGCGCGACAGGGGGCGTCACAGATACGCAGTATTTT.

This chain connects TRBV30 to TRBJ1-1; 8 bases match TRBD1. The CDR3 is 14 amino acids. Germline V CDR1 and CDR2: GTSNPN, SVGIG (reference sequence). With 4 bases clipped from V and 11 bases from J, the junction kept 15 bases outside the gene matches. Here the CDR3 DNA reads TGTGCCTGGACCACAGGGGGTGAAGCCTCCGGGGCTTTCTTT. The encoded protein is CAWTTGGEASGAFF. Full variable domain (remainder filled in from reference TRBV30 and TRBJ1-1): SQTIHQWPATLVQPVGSPLSLECTVEGTSNPNLYWYRQAAGRGLQLLFYSVGIGQISSEVPQNLSASRPQDRQFILSSKKLLLSDSGFYLCAWTTGGEASGAFFGQGTRLTVV.

V is TRBV19 and J is TRBJ1-1; D gene ambiguous. V lost 3 bases and J 5 bases, leaving 13 bases between the germline ends. Germline V gives CDR1 LNHDA, CDR2 SQIVND (reference sequence). CDR3 length: 14 amino acids. The CDR3 DNA reads as TGTGCCAGTAGTATTCGGGGAGGTGAGACTGAAGCTTTCTTT. Its translation: CASSIRGGETEAFF.

The CDR3 nucleotides are TGTGCCACCAGCACAGGGGGCGGGCAGCCCCAGCATTTT. Residues: CATSTGGGQPQHF. The chain uses TRBV15 and TRBJ1-5, with 8 bases aligning to TRBD1. This CDR3 contains 13 residues. J gave up 7 bases and V 4 bases, and 3 bases lay outside the gene matches. Looked up from germline, CDR1 is LNHNV and CDR2 is YYDKDF (reference sequence).

The rearrangement joins TRBV6-5 to TRBJ1-2; 10 positions agree with TRBD1. Trimming removed 4 bases from V and 4 bases from J; junction bases left unmatched: 6. This CDR3 spans 15 amino acids. CDR1 and CDR2 from the germline V gene are MNHEY and SVGAGI. CDR3 residues: CASSSRDRGGYGYTF. CDR3 nucleotides: TGTGCCAGCAGTTCCCGGGACAGGGGCGGCTATGGCTACACCTTC.

The sample holds a few counts of this clone. V gene TRBV5-4 combines with J gene TRBJ1-3, with D perhaps matching TRBD1 (6 bases). V was trimmed by 1 base and J by 1 base, leaving 6 bases between them. CDR1 is SGHNT, CDR2 YYREEE, per germline (reference sequence). The CDR3 covers 14 residues. The CDR3 region has the DNA TGTGCCAGCAGCTTGACAGGGTCTGGAAACACCATATATTTT. This encodes CASSLTGSGNTIYF.

The table lists this clone with a count of one. V is TRBV4-3 and J is TRBJ2-7; the match to TRBD2 covers 9 bases. CDR3 length: 17 amino acids. Germline trimming cut 1 base from V and 1 base from J; bases unmatched to any gene: 8. Germline V gives CDR1 LGHNA, CDR2 YSLEER. The CDR3 sequence is CASSQGISSGNSYEQYF. The CDR3 nucleotides read TGCGCCAGCAGCCAAGGTATTTCTAGCGGGAATTCCTACGAGCAGTACTTC.

V gene TRBV6-2 or TRBV6-3 combines with J gene TRBJ1-6; 8 positions match TRBD1. Per germline, CDR1 MNHEY and CDR2 SVGEGT. This CDR3 is 16 amino acids long. The ends lost 4 bases at V and 6 bases at J; junction bases unmatched: 8. CDR3 in DNA: TGTGCCAGCAGTTCCTCCGGGACAGGACTTAATTCACCCCTCCACTTT. It encodes CASSSSGTGLNSPLHF.

The CDR3 reads CASSASQGAGELFF. For the CDR3, the DNA is TGTGCCAGTAGTGCCTCACAGGGAGCCGGGGAGCTGTTTTTT. The chain links TRBV19 to TRBJ2-2, with D possibly being TRBD1 (6 bases). The CDR3 is 14 amino acids. V lost 5 bases to trimming and J lost 6 bases, with 13 bases between them. Germline values: CDR1 LNHDA, CDR2 SQIVND (reference sequence).

The chain recombines TRBV5-1 with TRBJ2-3, with TRBD1 as a possible D gene (6 bases). The CDR3 is 16 amino acids. The V and J ends lost 4 bases and 10 bases respectively, with 25 bases between them. The germline V gene encodes CDR1 SGHRS and CDR2 YFSETQ. CDR3 residues: CASSPRGSEGESAQYF. The DNA of the CDR3 is TGCGCCAGCAGCCCACGTGGGAGCGAGGGGGAGTCGGCGCAGTATTTT.